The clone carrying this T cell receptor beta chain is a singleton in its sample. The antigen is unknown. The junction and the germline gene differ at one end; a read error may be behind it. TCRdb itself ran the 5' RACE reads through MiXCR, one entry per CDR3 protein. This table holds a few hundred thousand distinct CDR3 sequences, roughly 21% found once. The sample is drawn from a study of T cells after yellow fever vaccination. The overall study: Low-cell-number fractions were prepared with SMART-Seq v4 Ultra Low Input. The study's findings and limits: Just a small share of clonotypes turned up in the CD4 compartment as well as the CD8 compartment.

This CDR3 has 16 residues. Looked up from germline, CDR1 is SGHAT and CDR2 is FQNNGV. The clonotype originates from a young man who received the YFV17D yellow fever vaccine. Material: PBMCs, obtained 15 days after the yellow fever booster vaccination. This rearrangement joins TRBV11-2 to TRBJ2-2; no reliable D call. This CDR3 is CDSSLAQVKDTGELFF. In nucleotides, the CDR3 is TGTGACAGCAGCTTAGCTCAGGTGAAGGACACCGGGGAGCTGTTTTTT.